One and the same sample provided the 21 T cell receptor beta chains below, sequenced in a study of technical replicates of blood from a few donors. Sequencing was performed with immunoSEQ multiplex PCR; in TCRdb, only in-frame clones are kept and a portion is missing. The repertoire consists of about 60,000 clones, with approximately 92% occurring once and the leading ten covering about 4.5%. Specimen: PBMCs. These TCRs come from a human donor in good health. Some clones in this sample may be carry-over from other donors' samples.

The CDR3 is CASSLDRGNSYNEQFF. The CDR3 DNA reads as TGTGCCAGCAGCTTGGACAGGGGGAACTCCTACAATGAGCAGTTCTTC. The rearrangement uses TRBV5-6 and TRBJ2-1; 8 bases fit TRBD1. V lost 0 bases to trimming and J lost 0 bases; unmatched junction nucleotides: 2. Germline lookup yields CDR1 SGHDT and CDR2 YYEEEE. The CDR3 is made up of 16 amino acids.

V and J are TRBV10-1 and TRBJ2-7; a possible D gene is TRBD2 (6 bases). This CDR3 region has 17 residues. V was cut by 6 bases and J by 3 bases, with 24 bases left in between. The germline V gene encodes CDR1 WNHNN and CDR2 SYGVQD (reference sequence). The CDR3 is CASSRRESVGKNYEQYF. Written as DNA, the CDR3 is TGCGCCAGCAGCCGACGGGAGTCTGTTGGGAAAAACTACGAGCAGTACTTC.

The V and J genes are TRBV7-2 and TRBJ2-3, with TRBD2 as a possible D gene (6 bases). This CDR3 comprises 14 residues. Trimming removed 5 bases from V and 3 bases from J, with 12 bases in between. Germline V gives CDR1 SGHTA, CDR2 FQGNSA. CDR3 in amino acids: CASSRGGWTDTQYF. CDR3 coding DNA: TGTGCCAGCAGCCGTGGGGGGTGGACAGATACGCAGTATTTT.

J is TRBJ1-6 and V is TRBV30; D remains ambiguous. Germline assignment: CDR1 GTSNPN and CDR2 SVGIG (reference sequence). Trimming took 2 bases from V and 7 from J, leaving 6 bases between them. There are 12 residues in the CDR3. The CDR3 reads CAWSYRNSPLHF. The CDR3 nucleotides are TGTGCCTGGAGTTACAGAAATTCACCCCTCCACTTT.

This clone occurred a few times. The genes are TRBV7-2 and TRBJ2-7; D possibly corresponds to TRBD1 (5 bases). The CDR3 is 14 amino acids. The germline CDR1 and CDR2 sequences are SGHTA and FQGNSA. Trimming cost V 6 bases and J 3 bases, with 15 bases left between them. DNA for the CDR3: TGTGCCAGCAGTTCAGCTACAGGAGTCTACGAGCAGTACTTC. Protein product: CASSSATGVYEQYF.

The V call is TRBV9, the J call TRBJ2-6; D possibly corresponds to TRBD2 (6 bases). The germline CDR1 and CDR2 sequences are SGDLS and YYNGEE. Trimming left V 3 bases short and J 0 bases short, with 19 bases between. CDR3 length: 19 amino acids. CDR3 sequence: CASSANPGEMGSGANVLTF. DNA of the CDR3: TGTGCCAGCAGCGCCAACCCGGGGGAAATGGGCTCTGGGGCCAACGTCCTGACTTTC. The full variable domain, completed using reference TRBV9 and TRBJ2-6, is DSGVTQTPKHLITATGQRVTLRCSPRSGDLSVYWYQQSLDQGLQFLIQYYNGEERAKGNILERFSAQQFPDLHSELNLSSLELGDSALYFCASSANPGEMGSGANVLTFGAGSRLTVL.

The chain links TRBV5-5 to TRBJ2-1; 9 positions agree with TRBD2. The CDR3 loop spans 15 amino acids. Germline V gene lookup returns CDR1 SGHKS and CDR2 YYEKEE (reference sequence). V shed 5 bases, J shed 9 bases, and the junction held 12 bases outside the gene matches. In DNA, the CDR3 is TGTGCCAGCAGGAACCTAGCGGGACCTTTCGGTGAGCAGTTCTTC. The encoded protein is CASRNLAGPFGEQFF.

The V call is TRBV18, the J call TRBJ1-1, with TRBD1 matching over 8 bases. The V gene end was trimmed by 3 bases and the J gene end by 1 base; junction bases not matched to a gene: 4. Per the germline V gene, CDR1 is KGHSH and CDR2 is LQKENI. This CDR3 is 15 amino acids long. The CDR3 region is CASSPRTGPNTEAFF. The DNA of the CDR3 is TGTGCCAGCTCACCCCGGACAGGGCCGAACACTGAAGCTTTCTTT.

The CDR3 protein is CASSLVRGGRLYNEQFF. As DNA, the CDR3 is TGTGCCAGCAGCTTAGTCCGGGGCGGGAGACTTTACAATGAGCAGTTCTTC. V is TRBV7-2 and J is TRBJ2-1, with 7 bases matching TRBD2. The J segment lost 4 bases and the V segment lost 1 base, leaving 10 bases of the junction unmatched. CDR3 size: 17 residues. In germline, CDR1 is SGHTA, CDR2 FQGNSA.

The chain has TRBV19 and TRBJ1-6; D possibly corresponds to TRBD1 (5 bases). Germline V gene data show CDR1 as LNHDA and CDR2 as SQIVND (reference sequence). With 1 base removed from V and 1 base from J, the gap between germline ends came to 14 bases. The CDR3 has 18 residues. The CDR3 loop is CASSIARVSFSYNSPLHF. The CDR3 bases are TGTGCCAGTAGTATAGCCAGGGTATCGTTTTCCTATAATTCACCCCTCCACTTT.

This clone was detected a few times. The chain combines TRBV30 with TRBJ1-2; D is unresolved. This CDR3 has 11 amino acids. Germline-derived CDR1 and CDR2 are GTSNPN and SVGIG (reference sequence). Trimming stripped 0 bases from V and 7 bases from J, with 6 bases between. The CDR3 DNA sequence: TGTGCCTGGAGTGTACGCGGTGGCTACACCTTC. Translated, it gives CAWSVRGGYTF.

CDR3 in DNA: TGTGCCAGCAGCTTAGTTCGGGGGGGAATGTACCAAGAGACCCAGTACTTC. This codes for CASSLVRGGMYQETQYF. The chain employs TRBV7-9 and TRBJ2-5, with TRBD2 matching 8 bases. Germline-derived CDR1 and CDR2 are SEHNR and FQNEAQ (reference sequence). The junction had 7 bases not matched to a gene; V was cut back by 1 base and J by 0 bases. CDR3 size: 17 residues.

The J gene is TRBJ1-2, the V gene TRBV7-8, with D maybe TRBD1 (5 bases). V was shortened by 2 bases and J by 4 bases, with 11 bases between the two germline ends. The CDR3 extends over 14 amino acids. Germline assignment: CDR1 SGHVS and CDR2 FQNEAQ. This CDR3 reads CASSLSAGVYGYTF. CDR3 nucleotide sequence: TGTGCCAGCAGCTTATCCGCGGGGGTCTATGGCTACACCTTC.

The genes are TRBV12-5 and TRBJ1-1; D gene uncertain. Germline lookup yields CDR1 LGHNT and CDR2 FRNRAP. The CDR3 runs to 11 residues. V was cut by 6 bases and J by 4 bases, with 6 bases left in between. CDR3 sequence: CASGLRTEAFF. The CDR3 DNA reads TGTGCTAGTGGACTCCGCACTGAAGCTTTCTTT.

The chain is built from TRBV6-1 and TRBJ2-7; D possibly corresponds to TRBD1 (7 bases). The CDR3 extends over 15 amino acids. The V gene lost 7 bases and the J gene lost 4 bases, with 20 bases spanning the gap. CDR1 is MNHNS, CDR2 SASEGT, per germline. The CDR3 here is CASTIAQGRTYEQYF. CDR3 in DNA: TGTGCCAGCACCATCGCACAGGGGAGGACGTACGAGCAGTACTTC.

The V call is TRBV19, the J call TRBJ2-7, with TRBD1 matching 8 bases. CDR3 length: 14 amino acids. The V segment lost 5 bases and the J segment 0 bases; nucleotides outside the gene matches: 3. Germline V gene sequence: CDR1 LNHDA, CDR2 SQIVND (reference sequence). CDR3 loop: CASSGTGSSYEQYF. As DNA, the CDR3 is TGTGCCAGTAGTGGGACAGGTAGCTCCTACGAGCAGTACTTC. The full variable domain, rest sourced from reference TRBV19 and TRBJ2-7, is DGGITQSPKYLFRKEGQNVTLSCEQNLNHDAMYWYRQDPGQGLRLIYYSQIVNDFQKGDIAEGYSVSREKKESFPLTVTSAQKNPTAFYLCASSGTGSSYEQYFGPGTRLTVT.

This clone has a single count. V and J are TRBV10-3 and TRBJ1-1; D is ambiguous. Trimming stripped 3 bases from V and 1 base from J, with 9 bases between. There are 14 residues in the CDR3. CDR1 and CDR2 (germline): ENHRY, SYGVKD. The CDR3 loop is CAISDLSGNTEAFF. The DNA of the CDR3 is TGTGCCATCAGTGATCTATCAGGGAACACTGAAGCTTTCTTT.

The CDR3 DNA reads TGTGCCAGCCGCCGGTCTGGGCTCCATCAGCCCCAGCATTTT. Translating it yields CASRRSGLHQPQHF. The V and J genes are TRBV18 and TRBJ1-5; D remains ambiguous. The CDR3 extends over 14 amino acids. The germline V and J ends were trimmed by 8 bases and 5 bases, with 16 bases remaining between them. Germline V gene sequence: CDR1 KGHSH, CDR2 LQKENI.

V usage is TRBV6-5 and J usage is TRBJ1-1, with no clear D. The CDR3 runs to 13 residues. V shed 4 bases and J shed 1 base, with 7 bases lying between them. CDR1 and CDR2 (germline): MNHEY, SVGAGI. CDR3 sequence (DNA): TGTGCCAGCAGTTGGCGGAAGAACACTGAAGCTTTCTTT. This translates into CASSWRKNTEAFF.

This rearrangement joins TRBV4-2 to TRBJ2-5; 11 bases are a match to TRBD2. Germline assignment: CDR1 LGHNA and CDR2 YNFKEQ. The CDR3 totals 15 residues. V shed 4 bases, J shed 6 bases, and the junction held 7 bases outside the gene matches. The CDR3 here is CASSPDSGGVKTQYF. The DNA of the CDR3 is TGTGCCAGCAGCCCTGATAGCGGGGGGGTGAAGACCCAGTACTTC.

CDR3 DNA: TGTGCCAGCAGTTACTCAATAGCGGGGGCATACGAGCAGTACTTC. Its translation: CASSYSIAGAYEQYF. The chain employs TRBV6-5 and TRBJ2-7, with 9 positions matching TRBD2. The CDR3 loop spans 15 amino acids. The germline V gene encodes CDR1 MNHEY and CDR2 SVGAGI. The V gene end was trimmed by 0 bases and the J gene end by 4 bases; junction bases not matched to a gene: 4.